The 13 T cell receptor beta chains below were found in one sample sequenced in a study of blood T cell repertoires in COVID-19 (dated by TCRdb to 2020 to 2021). Libraries came from the immunoSEQ multiplex PCR assay. TCRdb limited this immuneACCESS table to in-frame rearrangements with V and J called. A share of clones is missing; checked studies link under half to unresolved V genes, and the rest is unexplained. The sample table holds more than 70,000 clones, of which about 88% were seen once. The ten largest clones add up to around 9% of the sample. The sample consisted of peripheral blood. These receptors originate from a human donor in a cohort sampled during active COVID-19.

The rearrangement joins TRBV12-3 or TRBV12-4 to TRBJ1-1; maybe TRBD1 (5 bases). The V end lost 10 bases, the J end lost 0 bases, and 12 bases lay between the germline ends. The CDR3 length is 13 residues. DNA for the CDR3: TGTGCCACGGGGGAGGGGTTGAACACTGAAGCTTTCTTT. This gives the protein CATGEGLNTEAFF.

The V call is TRBV4-2, the J call TRBJ2-7, with 7 bases lining up with TRBD1. This CDR3 contains 15 residues. Per germline, CDR1 LGHNA and CDR2 YNFKEQ. V lost 2 bases and J lost 5; bases outside the gene matches: 9. In DNA, the CDR3 is TGTGCCAGCAGCCAACAAGACCAACAGGGGAACGAGCAGTACTTC. It is translated as CASSQQDQQGNEQYF.

V gene TRBV5-1 combines with J gene TRBJ1-3; D remains unclear. The ends were cut back, 0 bases at V and 0 bases at J, with 7 bases in the middle. Germline V gene lookup returns CDR1 SGHRS and CDR2 YFSETQ. The CDR3 has 15 residues. The CDR3 sequence: CASSLGRSSGNTIYF. The CDR3 DNA reads TGCGCCAGCAGCTTGGGTCGGAGCTCTGGAAACACCATATATTTT.

This clone has just one count. This sequence joins TRBV11-2 and TRBJ1-1; possibly TRBD1 for D (5 bases). V gave up 3 bases and J gave up 12 bases, with 14 bases separating them. This CDR3 is built from 12 residues. CDR1 is SGHAT, CDR2 FQNNGV, per germline. CDR3 sequence reads: CASSLGRFYTFF. CDR3 in DNA: TGTGCCAGCAGCTTGGGGCGGTTTTATACTTTCTTT. The full variable domain, in which reference TRBV11-2 and TRBJ1-1 provide the parts outside the CDR3, is EAGVAQSPRYKIIEKRQSVAFWCNPISGHATLYWYQQILGQGPKLLIQFQNNGVVDDSQLPKDRFSAERLKGVDSTLKIQPAKLEDSAVYLCASSLGRFYTFFGQGTRLTVV.

This clone was seen only a few times. V and J are TRBV5-4 and TRBJ1-1, with D possibly TRBD1 on 6 matching bases. Trimming took off 4 bases at V and 2 bases at J, with 9 bases between the two ends. Per the germline V gene, CDR1 is SGHNT and CDR2 is YYREEE (reference sequence). The CDR3 is 13 residues long. CDR3 nucleotide sequence: TGTGCCAGCAGCCCACAGGGAAACACTGAAGCTTTCTTT. Translation gives CASSPQGNTEAFF.

The chain has TRBV27 and TRBJ1-5; D is unclear. Germline CDR1 MNHEY, CDR2 SMNVEV (reference sequence). V lost 7 bases to trimming and J lost 0 bases, with 10 bases between them. The CDR3 is made up of 14 amino acids. The CDR3: CASKTANSNQPQHF. In DNA, the CDR3 is TGTGCCAGCAAAACAGCAAATAGCAATCAGCCCCAGCATTTT.

The chain employs TRBV10-3 and TRBJ2-2, with unresolved D. The CDR3 contains 12 residues. Germline CDR1 and CDR2: ENHRY and SYGVKD. The germline V and J ends were trimmed by 6 bases and 6 bases, with 8 bases remaining between them. CDR3 protein: CAISPYPGELFF. CDR3 bases: TGTGCCATCAGCCCCTACCCCGGGGAGCTGTTTTTT.

The chain employs TRBV19 and TRBJ1-3; TRBD1 agrees at 9 bases. V dropped 8 bases and J dropped 8; count of bases not matched to a gene: 10. Germline assignment: CDR1 LNHDA and CDR2 SQIVND (reference sequence). CDR3 length equals 14 residues. CDR3 sequence (DNA): TGTGCCAGTGGACAGGGGCCTTTGCGAGACACCATATATTTT. This encodes CASGQGPLRDTIYF.

The chain couples TRBV3-1 (or the pseudogene TRBV3-2) to TRBJ1-2; 8 positions agree with TRBD1. V lost 1 base, J lost 4 bases, and 14 bases stayed unmatched. The length of the CDR3 is 18 residues. Germline V gene sequence: CDR1 LGHDT, CDR2 YNNKEL (reference sequence). The CDR3 DNA is TGTGCCAGCAGCCAAGTAAGGGGCCCGACAGGGGTCGCCTATGGCTACACCTTC. It yields the protein CASSQVRGPTGVAYGYTF.

CDR3 residues: CASSYDRGEEKLFF. Here the CDR3 DNA reads TGTGCCAGCAGTTATGACAGGGGAGAGGAAAAACTGTTTTTT. The chain links TRBV6-5 to TRBJ1-4; 8 bases line up with TRBD1. With V trimmed by 3 bases and J by 8 bases, 5 bases remained unmatched. This CDR3 comprises 14 residues. Germline V CDR1 and CDR2: MNHEY, SVGAGI.

The CDR3 here is CASSLAGGQGSYEQYF. DNA of the CDR3: TGCGCCAGCAGCTTGGCCGGGGGACAGGGGTCCTACGAGCAGTACTTC. The chain joins TRBV5-1 to TRBJ2-7; 10 bases line up with TRBD1. CDR3 length equals 16 residues. The J segment lost 1 base and the V segment lost 0 bases, leaving 4 bases of the junction unmatched. Germline CDR1 and CDR2: SGHRS and YFSETQ. The variable domain in full, with the rest retrieved from reference TRBV5-1 and TRBJ2-7, is KAGVTQTPRYLIKTRGQQVTLSCSPISGHRSVSWYQQTPGQGLQFLFEYFSETQRNKGNFPGRFSGRQFSNSRSEMNVSTLELGDSALYLCASSLAGGQGSYEQYFGPGTRLTVT.

This clone was seen only once. This rearrangement joins TRBV27 to TRBJ2-5, with 8 bases aligning to TRBD1. This CDR3 comprises 15 residues. CDR1 MNHEY and CDR2 SMNVEV come from the germline V gene (reference sequence). Trimming removed 2 bases from V and 4 bases from J; junction bases left unmatched: 6. In DNA form, the CDR3 reads TGTGCCAGCAGTTTAAGCAGGGGGCGCGGAGAGACCCAGTACTTC. Translated, it gives CASSLSRGRGETQYF.

This chain connects TRBV10-3 to TRBJ1-1; perhaps TRBD1 as D (6 bases). V was clipped by 7 bases and J by 4 bases, with 16 bases between them. The germline V gene encodes CDR1 ENHRY and CDR2 SYGVKD. The CDR3 is made up of 14 amino acids. CDR3: CAIKGGGGPTEAFF. The CDR3 coding sequence is TGTGCCATCAAAGGGGGGGGCGGCCCCACTGAAGCTTTCTTT.